This T cell receptor (beta chain) is from a study of CD8+CD57+ T cells in acquired aplastic anemia. This CDR3 has 16 residues. The germline gives CDR1 WNHNN, CDR2 SYGVQD (reference sequence). The junction had 12 bases not matched to a gene; V was cut back by 10 bases and J by 5 bases. This clonotype appeared a few times. Its matching antigen is unknown. Study results and caveats: About 30 shared CD8+ CDR3s appeared highly expressed within patients' immunodominant clones.

An expansion of CD8+CD57+ cells by flow cytometry had been shown in patients chosen for sequencing. The TCR beta profiling, which covered VDJ combination and CDR3 sequence, was carried out using genomic DNA as the template. MiXCR was run by TCRdb on the reads, yielding one entry per CDR3 protein. The sample yields around 150,000 distinct CDR3 sequences, 71% seen once. The J gene is TRBJ1-6, the V gene TRBV10-1; TRBD1 matches 9 bases. This TCR derives from a human donor with aplastic anemia. Sequenced material: sorted CD4+, CD8+, or CD8+CD57+ T cells (not recorded which) from PBMCs. The CDR3 sequence: CANKTGTGTHNSPLHF. DNA for the CDR3: TGCGCCAACAAAACCGGGACAGGGACCCATAATTCACCCCTCCACTTT.